What follows are 7 T cell receptor beta chains derived from one specimen sequenced in a study of cytomegalovirus exposure and HLA in healthy donors. The PCR ran on 60 Vbeta and 13 Jbeta primers. The method was immunoSEQ multiplex PCR; TCRdb's version includes in-frame clones alone and lacks a portion of them. The sample lists approximately 280,000 clones, approximately 90% occurring once. Sequencing used PBMCs. The receptors originated from a woman between 18 and 29 years old in good health and CMV-seronegative.

The rearrangement uses TRBV5-8 and TRBJ2-7, with D maybe TRBD1 (5 bases). V was shortened by 6 bases and J by 2 bases, with 12 bases between the two germline ends. CDR1 is SGHTS and CDR2 is YDEGEE in the germline V gene. The CDR3 sequence is 13 residues long. In DNA form, the CDR3 reads TGTGCCAGCATATACAGGTTTCCCTACGAGCAGTACTTC. Amino acids: CASIYRFPYEQYF.

The chain employs TRBV19 and TRBJ2-3; weak D call: TRBD1 (5 bases). The CDR3 is made up of 12 amino acids. Trimming removed 8 bases from V and 5 bases from J, with 11 bases in between. Germline assignment: CDR1 LNHDA and CDR2 SQIVND (reference sequence). The CDR3 spells CASGQGVDTQYF. As DNA, the CDR3 is TGTGCCAGTGGGCAGGGCGTAGATACGCAGTATTTT.

The V call is TRBV2, the J call TRBJ2-7, with a tentative D call TRBD2 (7 bases). Trimming left V 10 bases short and J 4 bases short, with 14 bases between. CDR3 length: 12 amino acids. CDR1 and CDR2 (germline): SNHLY, FYNNEI. CDR3 sequence: CATWGGAYEQYF. In DNA form, the CDR3 reads TGTGCCACCTGGGGGGGGGCGTACGAGCAGTACTTC. The full variable domain, rest sourced from reference TRBV2 and TRBJ2-7, is EPEVTQTPSHQVTQMGQEVILRCVPISNHLYFYWYRQILGQKVEFLVSFYNNEISEKSEIFDDQFSVERPDGSNFTLKIRSTKLEDSAMYFCATWGGAYEQYFGPGTRLTVT.

This chain links TRBV6-6 with TRBJ2-5, with 9 bases identical to TRBD2. The tail of the sequence fits TRBJ2-7 better, so the J call may be wrong. The germline CDR1 and CDR2 sequences are MNHNY and SVGAGI (reference sequence). CDR3 size: 15 residues. CDR3: CAIRGSGGQGYEQYF. CDR3 in DNA: TGTGCCATCCGGGGTAGCGGGGGCCAGGGGTACGAGCAGTACTTC.

V usage is TRBV5-1 and J usage is TRBJ2-3, with 13 bases that match TRBD2. V was clipped by 4 bases and J by 6 bases; unmatched bases: 8. The CDR3 covers 16 residues. Germline lookup yields CDR1 SGHRS and CDR2 YFSETQ. CDR3 DNA: TGCGCCAGCAGCCCCGGGACTAGCGGGACCAGGGATACGCAGTATTTT. Amino acids: CASSPGTSGTRDTQYF.

The genes are TRBV5-8 and TRBJ1-3; 7 bases fit TRBD1. The CDR3 length is 14 residues. The trim removed 4 bases at V and 2 bases at J, leaving 3 bases unmatched. Germline CDR1 is SGHTS and CDR2 is YDEGEE. As DNA, the CDR3 is TGTGCCAGCAGCCAGGACAGGACTGGAAACACCATATATTTT. Its translation is CASSQDRTGNTIYF.

The chain employs TRBV6-4 and TRBJ2-3; TRBD2 matches at 9 bases. The CDR3 is 16 amino acids. Germline-derived CDR1 and CDR2 are MRHNA and SNTAGT. V lost 2 bases to trimming and J lost 0 bases; unmatched junction nucleotides: 3. The CDR3 nucleotides read TGTGCCAGCAGTGACGTAGCGGGGGAGAGCACAGATACGCAGTATTTT. Its protein is CASSDVAGESTDTQYF.